This is a list of T cell receptor beta chains from one sample in a study of T cell responses to AZD1222 COVID-19 vaccine. This table comes from immunoSEQ multiplex PCR, and its TCRdb copy is limited to in-frame clones, with some not included. The sample records approximately 92,000 clones, approximately 90% being singletons. Source: peripheral blood, taken on day 0 of AZD1222 vaccination. These receptors were obtained from an adult in good health. CDR3s include the opening cysteine and the closing phenylalanine or tryptophan. Clone sizes are given selectively: once, few, many, or a class where the clone is expanded.

J,size,V,CDR3
TRBJ2-3,.,TRBV3-1/TRBV3-2,CASSQGGTRRTDTQYF
TRBJ2-7,.,TRBV6-5,CASMARDRGTYEQYF
TRBJ2-6,.,TRBV6-4,CASSPRVHSGANVLTF
TRBJ1-5,once,TRBV12-3/TRBV12-4,CASRFSNQPQHF
TRBJ2-1,.,TRBV7-2,CASSERRSSYNEQFF
TRBJ1-6,.,TRBV10-2,CASSDSGGSPLHF
TRBJ1-1,.,TRBV6-1,CASSEELSGVTEAFF
TRBJ2-2,.,TRBV19,CASRTSSLSTGELFF
TRBJ1-2,.,TRBV5-1,CASSLADANYGYTF
TRBJ2-2,.,TRBV18,CASSPKPGLAGTNTGELFF
TRBJ1-6,.,TRBV19,CASRRQSSYNSPLHF
TRBJ1-6,few,TRBV4-3,CASSQEGAANSPLHF
TRBJ1-1,.,TRBV18,CASSPQEGRENTEAFF
TRBJ1-2,few,TRBV28,CASTRSDGYTF
TRBJ1-5,.,TRBV7-2,CASSSGVNFNQPQHF
TRBJ1-3,.,TRBV19,CASSPGTGTNTIYF
TRBJ2-2,.,TRBV2,CASSDLGHGSTGELFF
TRBJ1-3,.,TRBV6-2/TRBV6-3,CASSYVPGTGNTIYF
TRBJ2-3,.,TRBV6-5,CAGRASTDTQYF
TRBJ2-3,.,TRBV9,CASSVRPGGADTQYF
TRBJ2-1,.,TRBV11-2,CASSLLAGSLSSYNEQFF
TRBJ2-2,.,TRBV28,CASSSVNGRELFF
TRBJ1-1,.,TRBV10-3,CAITSMNTEAFF
TRBJ1-4,few,TRBV7-2,CASSLEDREKLFF
TRBJ2-7,.,TRBV5-1,CASSGEGGATGEQYF
TRBJ1-1,.,TRBV6-5,CASFRDRASYAEAFF
TRBJ1-6,.,TRBV27,CASRAMGSYNSPLHF
TRBJ2-1,.,TRBV2,CASTSGGLEFF
TRBJ2-1,.,TRBV9,CASSVEGGSYNEQFF
TRBJ2-2,.,TRBV29-1,CSVGTNLNTGELFF
TRBJ1-5,.,TRBV2,CASSEQRDRVQPQHF
TRBJ2-3,.,TRBV6-5,CASSYQGRREDTQYF
TRBJ1-6,.,TRBV30,CAWSVPHRASSYNSPLHF
TRBJ2-1,.,TRBV9,CASSPRGYEQFF
TRBJ2-3,.,TRBV13,CASRQRGSGGRRPDTQYF
TRBJ2-2,.,TRBV5-4,CASSLGGIGAGELFF
TRBJ2-2,.,TRBV10-3,CAIRGEVGGELFF
TRBJ1-4,.,TRBV6-2/TRBV6-3,CASSQTGGWVLFF
TRBJ2-7,.,TRBV18,CASSPFGSTRTEQYF
TRBJ1-1,.,TRBV3-1/TRBV3-2,CASSTYRGGNTEAFF
TRBJ2-3,.,TRBV28,CASTPLETSGGTDTQYF
TRBJ2-2,.,TRBV7-2,CASSLRGTGELFF
TRBJ1-6,.,TRBV28,CASSLKGLTSSYNSPLHF
TRBJ1-1,.,TRBV9,CASRSTGLNTEAFF
TRBJ2-6,few,TRBV6-5,CASNLNSGANVLTF
TRBJ2-2,.,TRBV9,CASSSTLRTTNTGELFF
TRBJ1-5,.,TRBV28,CASEFGGSQPQHF
TRBJ2-7,.,TRBV19,CASSPTAGVGEQYF
TRBJ2-2,.,TRBV15,CATSQGFTGELFF
TRBJ1-2,.,TRBV3-1/TRBV3-2,CASSRTNYGYTF
TRBJ1-4,.,TRBV7-2,CASSTNGGTGRERLFF
TRBJ1-2,.,TRBV15,CATSRDRTGIGYTF
TRBJ2-6,once,TRBV15,CATSREQGAGANVLTF
TRBJ1-6,few,TRBV7-9,CASSLGQGPHSPLHF